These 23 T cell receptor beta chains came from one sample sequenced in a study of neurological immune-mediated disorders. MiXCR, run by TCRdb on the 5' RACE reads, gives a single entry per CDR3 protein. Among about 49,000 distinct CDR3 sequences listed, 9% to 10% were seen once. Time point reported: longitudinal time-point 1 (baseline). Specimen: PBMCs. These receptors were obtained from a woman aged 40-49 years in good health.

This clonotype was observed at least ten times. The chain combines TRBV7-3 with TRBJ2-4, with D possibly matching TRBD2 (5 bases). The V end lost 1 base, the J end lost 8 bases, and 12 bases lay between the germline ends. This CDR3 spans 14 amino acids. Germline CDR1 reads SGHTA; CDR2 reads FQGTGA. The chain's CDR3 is CASSLNGEQDIQYF. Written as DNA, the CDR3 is TGTGCCAGCAGCTTAAACGGGGAGCAGGACATTCAGTACTTC.

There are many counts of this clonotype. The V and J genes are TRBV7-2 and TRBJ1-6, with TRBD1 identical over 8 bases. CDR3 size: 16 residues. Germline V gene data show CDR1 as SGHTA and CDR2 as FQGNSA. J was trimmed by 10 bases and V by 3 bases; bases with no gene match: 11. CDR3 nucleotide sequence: TGTGCCAGCAGCTTTGCCGGGACAGGTCTGAGGTCACCCCTCCACTTT. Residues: CASSFAGTGLRSPLHF.

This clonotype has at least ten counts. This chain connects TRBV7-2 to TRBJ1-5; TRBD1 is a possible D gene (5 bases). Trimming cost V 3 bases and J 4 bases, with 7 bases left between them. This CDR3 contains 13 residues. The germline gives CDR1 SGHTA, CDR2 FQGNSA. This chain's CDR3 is CASSLDTNQPQHF. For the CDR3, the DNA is TGTGCCAGCAGCTTGGACACAAATCAGCCCCAGCATTTT. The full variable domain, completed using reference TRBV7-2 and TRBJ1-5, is GAGVSQSPSNKVTEKGKDVELRCDPISGHTALYWYRQSLGQGLEFLIYFQGNSAPDKSGLPSDRFSAERTGGSVSTLTIQRTQQEDSAVYLCASSLDTNQPQHFGDGTRLSIL.

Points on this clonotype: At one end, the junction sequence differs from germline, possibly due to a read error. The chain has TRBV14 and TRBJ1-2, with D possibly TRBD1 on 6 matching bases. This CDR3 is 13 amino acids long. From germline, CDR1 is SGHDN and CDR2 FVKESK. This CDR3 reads CASSQPQGYGYSF. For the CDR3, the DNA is TGTGCTAGCAGCCAACCACAGGGATATGGCTACTCCTTC.

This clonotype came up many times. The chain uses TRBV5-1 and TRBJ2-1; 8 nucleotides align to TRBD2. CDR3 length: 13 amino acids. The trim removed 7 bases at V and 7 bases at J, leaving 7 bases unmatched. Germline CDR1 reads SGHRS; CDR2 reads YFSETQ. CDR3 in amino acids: CASRLAGENEQFF. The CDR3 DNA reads TGCGCCAGCCGGCTAGCGGGCGAAAATGAGCAGTTCTTC.

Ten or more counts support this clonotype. The CDR3 sequence: CATSARGGETQYF. DNA for the CDR3: TGTGCCACCAGTGCCAGGGGTGGAGAGACCCAGTACTTC. V usage is TRBV24-1 and J usage is TRBJ2-5, with D possibly matching TRBD1 (6 bases). In germline, CDR1 is KGHDR, CDR2 SFDVKD. This CDR3 contains 13 residues. V lost 5 bases, J lost 4 bases, and 10 bases lay in between.

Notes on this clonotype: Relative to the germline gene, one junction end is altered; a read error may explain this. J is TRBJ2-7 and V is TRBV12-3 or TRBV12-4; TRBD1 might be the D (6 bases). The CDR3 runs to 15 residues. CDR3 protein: CASSSLPGQTYEQYF. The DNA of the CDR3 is TGTGCGAGCAGTTCCCTACCGGGACAAACCTACGAGCAGTACTTC.

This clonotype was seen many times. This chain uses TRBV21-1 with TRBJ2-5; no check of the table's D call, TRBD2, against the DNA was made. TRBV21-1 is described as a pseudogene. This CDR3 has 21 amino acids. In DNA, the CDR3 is TGTGCCAGCAGCCCAGGCGGGGGACTAGTGATTAAGCGGGTGTCTCGCGAGACCCAGTACTTC. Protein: CASSPGGGLVIKRVSRETQYF.

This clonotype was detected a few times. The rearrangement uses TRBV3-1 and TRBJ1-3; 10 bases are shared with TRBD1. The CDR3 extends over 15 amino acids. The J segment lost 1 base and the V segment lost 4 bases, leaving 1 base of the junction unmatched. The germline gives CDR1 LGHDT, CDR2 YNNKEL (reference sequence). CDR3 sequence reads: CASSPGQGSGNTIYF. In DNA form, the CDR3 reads TGTGCCAGCAGCCCGGGACAGGGGTCTGGAAACACCATATATTTT. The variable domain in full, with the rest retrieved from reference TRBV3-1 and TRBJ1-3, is DTAVSQTPKYLVTQMGNDKSIKCEQNLGHDTMYWYKQDSKKFLKIMFSYNNKELIINETVPNRFSPKSPDKAHLNLHINSLELGDSAVYFCASSPGQGSGNTIYFGEGSWLTVV.

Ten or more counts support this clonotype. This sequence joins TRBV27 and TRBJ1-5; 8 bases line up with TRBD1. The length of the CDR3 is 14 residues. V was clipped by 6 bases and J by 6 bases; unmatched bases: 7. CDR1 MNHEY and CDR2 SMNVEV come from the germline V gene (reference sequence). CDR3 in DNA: TGTGCCAGCAGCCGCGGACAGGGCGGTCAGCCCCAGCATTTT. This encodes CASSRGQGGQPQHF.

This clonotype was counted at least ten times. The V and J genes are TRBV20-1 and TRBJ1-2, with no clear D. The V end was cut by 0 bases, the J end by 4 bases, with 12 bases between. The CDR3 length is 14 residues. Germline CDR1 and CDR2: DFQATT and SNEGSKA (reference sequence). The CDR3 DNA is TGCAGTGCTAGAGATCCACGGAATCCCTATGGCTACACCTTC. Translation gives CSARDPRNPYGYTF.

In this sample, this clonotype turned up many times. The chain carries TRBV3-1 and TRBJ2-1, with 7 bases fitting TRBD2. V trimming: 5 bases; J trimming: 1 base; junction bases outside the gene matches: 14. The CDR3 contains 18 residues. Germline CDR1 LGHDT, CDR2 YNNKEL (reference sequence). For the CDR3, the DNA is TGTGCCAGCAGCTATGTGCATGGGTCAGCGGGGTCCTACAATGAGCAGTTCTTC. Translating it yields CASSYVHGSAGSYNEQFF.

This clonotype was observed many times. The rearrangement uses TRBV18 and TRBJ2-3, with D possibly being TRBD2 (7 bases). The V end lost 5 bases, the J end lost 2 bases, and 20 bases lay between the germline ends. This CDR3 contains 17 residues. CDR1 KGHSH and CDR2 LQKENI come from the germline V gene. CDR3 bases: TGTGCCAGCTCAACACGAAGGGGGGGAAGTAACACAGATACGCAGTATTTT. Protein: CASSTRRGGSNTDTQYF.

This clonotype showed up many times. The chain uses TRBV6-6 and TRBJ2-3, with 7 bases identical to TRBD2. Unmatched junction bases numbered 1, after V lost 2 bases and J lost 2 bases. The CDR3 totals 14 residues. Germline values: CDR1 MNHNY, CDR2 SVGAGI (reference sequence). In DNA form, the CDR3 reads TGTGCCAGCAGTTACGAGCGGGACACAGATACGCAGTATTTT. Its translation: CASSYERDTDTQYF.

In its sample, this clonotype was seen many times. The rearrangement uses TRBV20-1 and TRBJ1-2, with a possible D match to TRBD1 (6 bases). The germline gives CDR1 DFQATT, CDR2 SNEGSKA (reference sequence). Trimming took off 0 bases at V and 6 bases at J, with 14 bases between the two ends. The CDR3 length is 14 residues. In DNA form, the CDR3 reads TGCAGTGCTAGAGACAGGGGTTCACGAGATGGCTACACCTTC. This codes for CSARDRGSRDGYTF.

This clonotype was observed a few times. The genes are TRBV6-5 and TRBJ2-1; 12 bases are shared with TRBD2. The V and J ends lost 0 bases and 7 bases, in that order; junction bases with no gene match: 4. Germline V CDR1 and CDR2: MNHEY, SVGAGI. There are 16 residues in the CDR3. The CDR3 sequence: CASSYSRLAGGNEQFF. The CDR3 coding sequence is TGTGCCAGCAGTTACTCGAGGCTAGCGGGGGGGAATGAGCAGTTCTTC.

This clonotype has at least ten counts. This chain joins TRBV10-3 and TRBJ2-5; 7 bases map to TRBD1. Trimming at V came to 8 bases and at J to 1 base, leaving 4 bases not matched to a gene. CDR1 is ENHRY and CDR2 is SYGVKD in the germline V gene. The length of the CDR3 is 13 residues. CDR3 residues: CAIGRDSQETQYF. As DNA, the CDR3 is TGTGCCATCGGCCGGGACAGCCAAGAGACCCAGTACTTC.

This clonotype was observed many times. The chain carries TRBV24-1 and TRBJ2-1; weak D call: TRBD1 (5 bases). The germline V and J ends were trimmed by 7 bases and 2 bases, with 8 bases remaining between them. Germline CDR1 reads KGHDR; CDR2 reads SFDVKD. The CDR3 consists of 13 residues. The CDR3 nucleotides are TGTGCCACCAGCCAGACAGCCTACAATGAGCAGTTCTTC. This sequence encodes CATSQTAYNEQFF.

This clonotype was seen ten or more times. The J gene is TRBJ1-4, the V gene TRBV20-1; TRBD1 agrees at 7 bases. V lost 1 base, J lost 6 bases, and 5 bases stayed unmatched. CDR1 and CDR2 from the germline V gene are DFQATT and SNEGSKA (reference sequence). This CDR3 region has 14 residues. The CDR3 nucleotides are TGCAGTGCTAGAGGCGACAGGGAGGATGAAAAACTGTTTTTT. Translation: CSARGDREDEKLFF.

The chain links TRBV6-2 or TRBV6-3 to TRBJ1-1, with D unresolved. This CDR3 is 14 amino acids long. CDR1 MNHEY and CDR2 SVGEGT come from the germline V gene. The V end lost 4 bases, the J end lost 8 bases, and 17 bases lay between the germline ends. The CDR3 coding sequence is TGTGCCAGCAGTTGGGTTGAGTGGAAAGAAGAAGCTTTCTTT. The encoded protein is CASSWVEWKEEAFF.

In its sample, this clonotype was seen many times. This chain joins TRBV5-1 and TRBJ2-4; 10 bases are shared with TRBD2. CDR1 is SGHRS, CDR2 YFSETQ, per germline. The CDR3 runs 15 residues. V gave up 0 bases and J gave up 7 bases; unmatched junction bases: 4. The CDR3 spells CASSLEAGGGNIQYF. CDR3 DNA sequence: TGCGCCAGCAGCTTGGAAGCGGGAGGGGGGAACATTCAGTACTTC. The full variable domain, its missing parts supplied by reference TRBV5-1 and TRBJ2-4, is KAGVTQTPRYLIKTRGQQVTLSCSPISGHRSVSWYQQTPGQGLQFLFEYFSETQRNKGNFPGRFSGRQFSNSRSEMNVSTLELGDSALYLCASSLEAGGGNIQYFGAGTRLSVL.

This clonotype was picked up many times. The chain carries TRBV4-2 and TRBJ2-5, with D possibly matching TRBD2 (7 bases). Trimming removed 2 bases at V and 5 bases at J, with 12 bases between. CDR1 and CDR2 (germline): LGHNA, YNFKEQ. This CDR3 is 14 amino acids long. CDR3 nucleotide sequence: TGTGCCAGCAGCCAATCTCGGGGGGCGGAGACCCAGTACTTC. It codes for CASSQSRGAETQYF.

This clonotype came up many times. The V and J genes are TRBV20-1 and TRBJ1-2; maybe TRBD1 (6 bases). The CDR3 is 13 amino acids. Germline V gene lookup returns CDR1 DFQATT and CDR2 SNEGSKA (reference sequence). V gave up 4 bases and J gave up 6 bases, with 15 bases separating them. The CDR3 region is CSAKVGASDGYTF. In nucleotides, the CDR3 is TGCAGTGCTAAGGTGGGGGCGTCCGATGGCTACACCTTC.